This entry features one TCR beta chain sequence. The data were obtained in a study of blood T cells in healthy people across ages. With a J-beta primer mix and a sample-barcoded 5' primer, a second PCR ran roughly 6 to 11 cycles. TCRdb processed the 5' RACE reads anew with MiXCR; each CDR3 protein has one entry. The table has 790,000 or so distinct CDR3 sequences, more than 55% seen once. Healthy Caucasian individuals from Russia aged roughly 6 to 100 were enrolled as donors. The study isolated at least 6.5 million PBMCs from each sample. The extraction recovered at least 5.5 micrograms of total RNA per sample. Trimming pared 5 bases from V and 1 base from J, leaving 8 bases between. CDR1 SGHTA and CDR2 FQGNSA come from the germline V gene. The CDR3 loop spans 13 amino acids.

The rearrangement links TRBV7-2 to TRBJ2-5; the D is unclear. The TCR was taken from a middle-aged man in good health. The sample consisted of blood. The CDR3 DNA is TGTGCCAGCAGCCGCGATCCCCAAGAGACCCAGTACTTC. Translating it yields CASSRDPQETQYF. The full variable domain, rest sourced from reference TRBV7-2 and TRBJ2-5, is GAGVSQSPSNKVTEKGKDVELRCDPISGHTALYWYRQSLGQGLEFLIYFQGNSAPDKSGLPSDRFSAERTGGSVSTLTIQRTQQEDSAVYLCASSRDPQETQYFGPGTRLLVL.